The 30 T cell receptor beta chains below all came from one sample that was sequenced in a study of control samples from healthy donors and cancer patients. Clones were sequenced by immunoSEQ multiplex PCR, and TCRdb holds only the in-frame ones, with some missing. The sample lists about 110,000 clones, approximately 90% occurring once. Sample: blood. These receptors were taken from a woman in her late teens or twenties in good health.

CDR3 bases: TGTGCCAGCCGGCTAGGTGGGGGCTACGAGCAGTACTTC. This codes for CASRLGGGYEQYF. The V and J genes are TRBV7-2 and TRBJ2-7; perhaps D is TRBD1 or TRBD2 (5 bases each). Germline values: CDR1 SGHTA, CDR2 FQGNSA. The V end was cut by 8 bases, the J end by 3 bases, with 14 bases between. The CDR3 consists of 13 residues.

The rearrangement links TRBV28 to TRBJ2-7; possible D gene TRBD1, 6 bases. CDR3 length: 14 residues. Trimming removed 7 bases from V and 2 bases from J, with 15 bases in between. The germline gives CDR1 MDHEN, CDR2 SYDVKM. The DNA of the CDR3 is TGTGCCAGCAATAGGGACATGGGAACCTACGAGCAGTACTTC. As protein: CASNRDMGTYEQYF. Full variable domain (rest looked up from reference TRBV28 and TRBJ2-7): DVKVTQSSRYLVKRTGEKVFLECVQDMDHENMFWYRQDPGLGLRLIYFSYDVKMKEKGDIPEGYSVSREKKERFSLILESASTNQTSMYLCASNRDMGTYEQYFGPGTRLTVT.

The chain joins TRBV5-1 to TRBJ2-3; the match to TRBD1 covers 7 bases. The CDR3 consists of 16 residues. Trimming at V came to 4 bases and at J to 4 bases, leaving 12 bases not matched to a gene. Germline V gene lookup returns CDR1 SGHRS and CDR2 YFSETQ. Written as DNA, the CDR3 is TGCGCCAGCAGCCGTGGAGAGGGACAGCAGGCAGATACGCAGTATTTT. Encoded protein: CASSRGEGQQADTQYF. The full variable domain, completed using reference TRBV5-1 and TRBJ2-3, is KAGVTQTPRYLIKTRGQQVTLSCSPISGHRSVSWYQQTPGQGLQFLFEYFSETQRNKGNFPGRFSGRQFSNSRSEMNVSTLELGDSALYLCASSRGEGQQADTQYFGPGTRLTVL.

V gene TRBV5-5 combines with J gene TRBJ2-3; 11 nucleotides match TRBD2. CDR1 is SGHKS, CDR2 YYEKEE, per germline (reference sequence). The CDR3 is 16 residues long. V lost 4 bases and J lost 4; bases outside the gene matches: 8. The DNA of the CDR3 is TGTGCCAGCAGCCCCCGCACTAGCGGGAGCTCAGATACGCAGTATTTT. Amino acid sequence: CASSPRTSGSSDTQYF.

The chain has TRBV6-2 or TRBV6-3 and TRBJ1-5, with D uncertain. The CDR3 totals 16 residues. Trimming left V 5 bases short and J 0 bases short, with 14 bases between. Germline V gene lookup returns CDR1 MNHEY and CDR2 SVGEGT. The CDR3 sequence: CASSKSRLDSNQPQHF. For the CDR3, the DNA is TGTGCCAGCAGTAAATCCCGACTCGATAGCAATCAGCCCCAGCATTTT.

V gene TRBV24-1 combines with J gene TRBJ1-1; D perhaps matches TRBD1 (5 bases). V lost 1 base, J lost 9 bases, and 11 bases lay in between. This CDR3 has 13 residues. Germline V gives CDR1 KGHDR, CDR2 SFDVKD. Written as DNA, the CDR3 is TGTGCCACCAGTGATTTTACTACAGGCAAAGCTTTCTTT. Amino acid sequence: CATSDFTTGKAFF.

The chain carries TRBV27 and TRBJ2-5, with 7 nucleotides matching TRBD2. Germline V gene lookup returns CDR1 MNHEY and CDR2 SMNVEV (reference sequence). CDR3 length equals 15 residues. V trimming: 8 bases; J trimming: 0 bases; junction bases outside the gene matches: 9. The DNA for the CDR3 is TGTGCCAGCGGGGGGGGACGGCTGTACCAAGAGACCCAGTACTTC. This translates into CASGGGRLYQETQYF.

This clone was found a few times. This chain connects TRBV15 to TRBJ2-1, with 7 bases lining up with TRBD2. This CDR3 spans 15 amino acids. In germline, CDR1 is LNHNV, CDR2 YYDKDF (reference sequence). Trimming took 1 base from V and 2 from J; bases not matched to a gene: 2. CDR3 sequence reads: CATSRGGSTYNEQFF. CDR3 nucleotides: TGTGCCACCAGCAGAGGCGGGAGTACCTACAATGAGCAGTTCTTC.

The rearrangement joins TRBV5-4 to TRBJ2-3; D gene ambiguous. The V end lost 10 bases, the J end lost 0 bases, and 12 bases lay between the germline ends. Germline V lookup: CDR1 SGHNT, CDR2 YYREEE (reference sequence). This CDR3 spans 13 amino acids. The CDR3 DNA is TGTGCCTATACTGGGCCTAGCACAGATACGCAGTATTTT. This sequence encodes CAYTGPSTDTQYF.

The chain couples TRBV20-1 to TRBJ2-5, with no clear D. Looked up from germline, CDR1 is DFQATT and CDR2 is SNEGSKA (reference sequence). This CDR3 comprises 11 residues. The V end was cut by 6 bases, the J end by 5 bases, with 10 bases between. In nucleotides, the CDR3 is TGCAGTGCCACAAAACGGGAGACCCAGTACTTC. This gives the protein CSATKRETQYF.

This clone was observed a few times. The gene calls are TRBV7-9 and TRBJ2-1, with TRBD1 matching 7 bases. Germline loops: CDR1 SEHNR, CDR2 FQNEAQ (reference sequence). Trimming cost V 7 bases and J 6 bases; bases outside gene matches: 6. CDR3 length: 13 residues. CDR3 amino acids: CASMWTGSNEQFF. The CDR3 bases are TGTGCCAGCATGTGGACAGGCTCCAATGAGCAGTTCTTC.

The chain employs TRBV30 and TRBJ2-7; D may be TRBD2 (6 bases). Trimming stripped 1 base from V and 2 bases from J, with 15 bases between. Germline CDR1 reads GTSNPN; CDR2 reads SVGIG (reference sequence). The CDR3 is made up of 15 amino acids. CDR3: CAWSGRRGLTYEQYF. The DNA of the CDR3 is TGTGCCTGGAGTGGTCGACGTGGACTAACCTACGAGCAGTACTTC.

The CDR3 loop reads CASSPQGANEKLFF. CDR3 bases: TGTGCCAGCAGTCCACAGGGGGCGAATGAAAAACTGTTTTTT. The rearrangement uses TRBV2 and TRBJ1-4, with TRBD1 matching over 9 bases. The CDR3 is 14 amino acids. Germline V gene sequence: CDR1 SNHLY, CDR2 FYNNEI. Germline trimming cut 5 bases from V and 5 bases from J; bases unmatched to any gene: 3.

The V gene is TRBV28, the J gene TRBJ2-7; 7 bases are shared with TRBD1. V lost 8 bases to trimming and J lost 5 bases; unmatched junction nucleotides: 6. The germline gives CDR1 MDHEN, CDR2 SYDVKM. The CDR3 totals 12 residues. The CDR3 spells CASRDSPDEQYF. CDR3 bases: TGTGCCAGCCGGGACAGTCCTGACGAGCAGTACTTC.

The chain joins TRBV9 to TRBJ2-5, with TRBD2 matching 7 bases. Looked up from germline, CDR1 is SGDLS and CDR2 is YYNGEE. J lost 2 bases, V lost 4 bases, and 8 bases had no gene match. This CDR3 has 15 amino acids. CDR3 DNA sequence: TGTGCCAGCAGCATTGGACTAGGGTCTCAAGAGACCCAGTACTTC. Amino acid sequence: CASSIGLGSQETQYF.

About this clone itself: Other DNA sequences of this sample code for an identical CDR3. The J gene is TRBJ2-7, the V gene TRBV24-1, with D tentatively TRBD1 (6 bases). V lost 4 bases to trimming and J lost 2 bases, with 17 bases between them. This CDR3 spans 16 amino acids. Germline CDR1 KGHDR, CDR2 SFDVKD. CDR3 nucleotides: TGTGCCACCAGTGACTCTCCGACGGACAGTCCCTACGAGCAGTACTTC. This sequence encodes CATSDSPTDSPYEQYF.

The genes are TRBV2 and TRBJ1-4; D gene unclear. This CDR3 region has 15 residues. The V end was cut by 2 bases, the J end by 5 bases, with 12 bases between. Germline V gives CDR1 SNHLY, CDR2 FYNNEI. CDR3 region: CASSESGVTNEKLFF. Written as DNA, the CDR3 is TGTGCCAGCAGTGAATCCGGGGTAACGAATGAAAAACTGTTTTTT.

The CDR3 nucleotides read TGTGCCAGTAGTATGGGCTCCTTTTCTGGAAACACCATATATTTT. Its translation: CASSMGSFSGNTIYF. The chain is built from TRBV19 and TRBJ1-3; no clear D gene. V was clipped by 3 bases and J by 1 base, with 10 bases between them. The CDR3 spans 15 residues. The germline V gene has CDR1 LNHDA and CDR2 SQIVND (reference sequence).

V is TRBV10-3 and J is TRBJ1-5, with 9 bases that match TRBD1. This CDR3 contains 13 residues. Germline assignment: CDR1 ENHRY and CDR2 SYGVKD. The J segment lost 5 bases and the V segment lost 4 bases, leaving 0 bases of the junction unmatched. CDR3 region: CAISGDRDQPQHF. CDR3 DNA sequence: TGTGCCATCAGTGGGGACAGGGATCAGCCCCAGCATTTT.

The chain links TRBV11-3 to TRBJ2-2; possibly TRBD1 for D (5 bases). Germline CDR1 is SGHNT and CDR2 is YENEEA. Trimming removed 5 bases from V and 5 bases from J, with 21 bases in between. The CDR3 has 17 amino acids. CDR3 sequence (DNA): TGTGCCAGCAGCGGGGCCTGGCCTCTTGCGCAGACCGGGGAGCTGTTTTTT. Translation gives CASSGAWPLAQTGELFF.

The chain links TRBV4-1 to TRBJ1-3; 11 bases fit TRBD1. Unmatched junction bases numbered 5, after V lost 4 bases and J lost 0 bases. CDR1 MGHRA and CDR2 YSYEKL come from the germline V gene. The CDR3 spans 17 residues. CDR3 sequence: CASSPGQGASSGNTIYF. CDR3 DNA: TGCGCCAGCAGCCCTGGACAGGGGGCGAGCTCTGGAAACACCATATATTTT.

This chain's CDR3 is CASSQRSGQRDEQYF. CDR3 DNA sequence: TGTGCCAGCAGCCAACGGTCCGGCCAACGGGACGAGCAGTACTTC. The chain employs TRBV4-2 and TRBJ2-7; D is undetermined. This CDR3 is built from 15 residues. The ends were cut back, 2 bases at V and 5 bases at J, with 16 bases in the middle. Looked up from germline, CDR1 is LGHNA and CDR2 is YNFKEQ.

This clone was detected once. The CDR3 protein is CASSLLGLNEKLFF. CDR3 DNA: TGTGCCAGCAGTTTGCTAGGCCTAAATGAAAAACTGTTTTTT. J is TRBJ1-4 and V is TRBV28; D call uncertain. Germline V CDR1 and CDR2: MDHEN, SYDVKM. V was cut by 3 bases and J by 5 bases, with 10 bases left in between. The CDR3 consists of 14 residues.

The chain recombines TRBV19 with TRBJ1-1; weak D call: TRBD1 (6 bases). CDR3 length: 17 residues. Germline lookup yields CDR1 LNHDA and CDR2 SQIVND (reference sequence). Deletions cut 3 bases from V and 0 bases from J, with 17 bases between. DNA for the CDR3: TGTGCCAGTAGTATCAGGGGCCGACCCTACATGAACACTGAAGCTTTCTTT. Protein: CASSIRGRPYMNTEAFF.

There are a few counts of this clone. The chain joins TRBV27 to TRBJ1-2, with a weak D call TRBD1 (5 bases). The CDR3 consists of 13 residues. Trimming stripped 7 bases from V and 2 bases from J, with 11 bases between. Germline CDR1 reads MNHEY; CDR2 reads SMNVEV (reference sequence). CDR3 in DNA: TGTGCCAGCAAGGGGCGACAGAACTATGGCTACACCTTC. Translation gives CASKGRQNYGYTF.

This clone was counted once. V and J are TRBV12-5 and TRBJ1-4, with D tentatively TRBD1 (6 bases). The CDR3 loop spans 15 amino acids. The germline CDR1 and CDR2 sequences are LGHNT and FRNRAP. Trimming removed 6 bases at V and 10 bases at J, with 21 bases between. This CDR3 is CASGATGQWRGKLFF. Written as DNA, the CDR3 is TGTGCTAGTGGGGCCACAGGACAGTGGAGGGGAAAACTGTTTTTT.

This clone was picked up many times. This chain uses TRBV7-9 with TRBJ2-1, with unresolved D. CDR1 SEHNR and CDR2 FQNEAQ come from the germline V gene (reference sequence). Trimming pared 4 bases from V and 12 bases from J, leaving 10 bases between. CDR3 length equals 11 residues. The DNA for the CDR3 is TGTGCCAGCAGCTCCCAGCAAGGGCAGTTCTTC. Protein product: CASSSQQGQFF.

This chain connects TRBV5-1 to TRBJ2-1; D might be TRBD2 (5 bases). V shed 2 bases and J shed 3 bases, with 15 bases lying between them. There are 16 residues in the CDR3. CDR1 and CDR2 from the germline V gene are SGHRS and YFSETQ. The CDR3 DNA is TGCGCCAGCAGCTTCGGGCAGACCCGGGACTACAATGAGCAGTTCTTC. Translation gives CASSFGQTRDYNEQFF. The full variable domain, rest sourced from reference TRBV5-1 and TRBJ2-1, is KAGVTQTPRYLIKTRGQQVTLSCSPISGHRSVSWYQQTPGQGLQFLFEYFSETQRNKGNFPGRFSGRQFSNSRSEMNVSTLELGDSALYLCASSFGQTRDYNEQFFGPGTRLTVL.

This chain links TRBV7-9 with TRBJ2-7; 9 nucleotides match TRBD2. The V gene's germline CDR1 is SEHNR and CDR2 FQNEAQ (reference sequence). Trimming at V came to 0 bases and at J to 6 bases, leaving 6 bases not matched to a gene. This CDR3 region has 15 residues. CDR3 protein: CASSLAPGLATEQYF. DNA for the CDR3: TGTGCCAGCAGCTTAGCGCCGGGACTAGCAACCGAGCAGTACTTC.

The gene calls are TRBV18 and TRBJ1-2; TRBD1 aligns across 7 bases. Germline lookup yields CDR1 KGHSH and CDR2 LQKENI. With V trimmed by 3 bases and J by 6 bases, 10 bases remained unmatched. The CDR3 sequence is 15 residues long. The CDR3 DNA reads as TGTGCCAGCTCACCTTTCGCCACAGGGGAAGATGGCTACACCTTC. Residues: CASSPFATGEDGYTF.